This paragraph covers one T cell receptor beta chain sequence. As yet, its antigen is unknown. The entry originates in a study of T-cell reconstitution after alpha-beta-depleted transplantation in children. Germline-derived CDR1 and CDR2 are SGHTA and FQGNSA. V lost 5 bases and J 2 bases, leaving 11 bases between the germline ends. The CDR3 sequence is 14 residues long. Study-wide points: T-cell counts and diversity at one year following transplant were attributed mainly to newly produced T cells. It was surviving recipient T cells and thymic progenitors that gave some patients high TCRbeta diversity at day 60.

As it was prepared, the TCRbeta library received unique molecular identifiers. One entry per CDR3 protein, called by TCRdb with MiXCR from the PCR reads. The repertoire holds 480,000 or so distinct CDR3 sequences, with 8% to 11% as singletons. This TCR was sampled from a child aged 2 to 10 with inherited bone marrow failure, due to receive a stem cell transplant. This specimen was PBMCs, taken before TCRalphabeta/CD19-depleted stem cell transplant. The rearrangement joins TRBV7-2 to TRBJ2-3; the D is unclear. CDR3: CASSPRFATDTQYF. The CDR3, as DNA: TGTGCCAGCAGCCCCCGTTTCGCCACAGATACGCAGTATTTT. The variable domain in full, completed from reference TRBV7-2 and TRBJ2-3, reads GAGVSQSPSNKVTEKGKDVELRCDPISGHTALYWYRQSLGQGLEFLIYFQGNSAPDKSGLPSDRFSAERTGGSVSTLTIQRTQQEDSAVYLCASSPRFATDTQYFGPGTRLTVL.